These T cell receptor beta chains were read from a single sample in a study of blood T cells in healthy people across ages. MiXCR was run by TCRdb on the 5' RACE reads, yielding one entry per CDR3 protein. The table lists about 1.6 million distinct CDR3 sequences, roughly a third of them singletons. The material sequenced was blood. The receptors shown here come from a woman in her 30s in good health. Both conserved end residues are part of each CDR3. The order of the fields is V gene, D gene, clone size, J gene, CDR3 DNA, CDR3 protein. The D gene is left open where the match is weak. Size is stated for part of the rows, as once, few or many counts, or as a class when the clone is expanded.

v_call: TRBV20-1; d_call: TRBD2; clone_size: NA; j_call: TRBJ2-7; cdr3_nt: TGCAGTGCTAGCAGGACTAGCGCAACCTACGAGCAGTACTTC; cdr3_aa: CSASRTSATYEQYF
v_call: TRBV7-9; d_call: TRBD1; clone_size: few; j_call: TRBJ2-3; cdr3_nt: TGTGCCAGCAGCTTAGGTTCAGGGGGCATGGATACGCAGTATTTT; cdr3_aa: CASSLGSGGMDTQYF
v_call: TRBV7-9; d_call: NA; clone_size: NA; j_call: TRBJ2-7; cdr3_nt: TGTGCCAGCAGCCGAAACCTGGACTCCGAGCAGTACTTC; cdr3_aa: CASSRNLDSEQYF
v_call: TRBV28; d_call: NA; clone_size: NA; j_call: TRBJ1-5; cdr3_nt: TGTGCCAGCAGTTTAAATGAGCAGCCCCAGCATTTT; cdr3_aa: CASSLNEQPQHF
v_call: TRBV12-3/TRBV12-4; d_call: NA; clone_size: NA; j_call: TRBJ2-2; cdr3_nt: TGTGCCAGCAGTTCCCTTGGGCCAAACACCGGGGAGCTGTTTTTT; cdr3_aa: CASSSLGPNTGELFF
v_call: TRBV5-4; d_call: TRBD1; clone_size: NA; j_call: TRBJ2-7; cdr3_nt: TGTGCCTGCAGCTTGACAGGGGGCCGGAGCTACGAGCAGTACTTC; cdr3_aa: CACSLTGGRSYEQYF
v_call: TRBV7-2; d_call: NA; clone_size: many; j_call: TRBJ2-3; cdr3_nt: TGTGCCAGCAGCTTAGGGGTAGCAGCAGATACGCAGTATTTT; cdr3_aa: CASSLGVAADTQYF
v_call: TRBV6-1; d_call: NA; clone_size: few; j_call: TRBJ2-1; cdr3_nt: TGTGCCAGCAGTCTCCGCAGGGACCTTTGGGCTGAGCAGTTCTTC; cdr3_aa: CASSLRRDLWAEQFF
v_call: TRBV5-1; d_call: NA; clone_size: few; j_call: TRBJ2-3; cdr3_nt: TGCGCCAGCAGCTTGGGGGACTTTGCTAGCACAGATACGCAGTATTTT; cdr3_aa: CASSLGDFASTDTQYF
v_call: TRBV20-1; d_call: NA; clone_size: NA; j_call: TRBJ2-3; cdr3_nt: TGCAGTGCTAGAGGCTGGGGTACCGGGGTAGATACGCAGTATTTT; cdr3_aa: CSARGWGTGVDTQYF
v_call: TRBV3-1; d_call: NA; clone_size: NA; j_call: TRBJ2-5; cdr3_nt: TGTGCCAGCAGCCAAGAAGGCTTCGAGCGGACCCCTTACAATGAGCAGTACTTC; cdr3_aa: CASSQEGFERTPYNEQYF
v_call: TRBV14; d_call: NA; clone_size: few; j_call: TRBJ2-7; cdr3_nt: TGTGCCAGCAGCCAAGGGCGGGGACCTTTGAGATTTGAGCAGTACTTC; cdr3_aa: CASSQGRGPLRFEQYF
v_call: TRBV28; d_call: TRBD2; clone_size: NA; j_call: TRBJ2-7; cdr3_nt: TGTGCCAGCCTGAGTAGCGGGTCGAACTCCTACGAGCAGTACTTC; cdr3_aa: CASLSSGSNSYEQYF
v_call: TRBV20-1; d_call: NA; clone_size: NA; j_call: TRBJ1-5; cdr3_nt: TGCAGTGCTATGGAGATCTATAGCAATCAGCCCCAGCATTTT; cdr3_aa: CSAMEIYSNQPQHF
v_call: TRBV5-1; d_call: NA; clone_size: NA; j_call: TRBJ1-2; cdr3_nt: TGCGCCAGCAGCTCCACGACAGGTTCTCAGAATGGCTACACCTTC; cdr3_aa: CASSSTTGSQNGYTF
v_call: TRBV12-3/TRBV12-4; d_call: NA; clone_size: NA; j_call: TRBJ1-3; cdr3_nt: TGTGCCAGCAGTCCTATACCTACAGGCTATTCTGGAAACACCATATATTTT; cdr3_aa: CASSPIPTGYSGNTIYF
v_call: TRBV20-1; d_call: NA; clone_size: NA; j_call: TRBJ2-1; cdr3_nt: TGCAGTGCTAGTGCAGGAGGAAGCTCCTACAATGAGCAGTTCTTC; cdr3_aa: CSASAGGSSYNEQFF
v_call: TRBV30; d_call: NA; clone_size: NA; j_call: TRBJ1-2; cdr3_nt: TGTGCCTGGAGTCGGACAGACCACTATTGCTACACCTTC; cdr3_aa: CAWSRTDHYCYTF
v_call: TRBV11-2; d_call: TRBD2; clone_size: NA; j_call: TRBJ2-3; cdr3_nt: TGTGCCAGCAGCTCAAGCGGGGACCCGGGGGATACGCAGTATTTT; cdr3_aa: CASSSSGDPGDTQYF
v_call: TRBV4-1; d_call: NA; clone_size: many; j_call: TRBJ2-1; cdr3_nt: TGCGCCAGCAGCCAAGATACGTATGAGCAGTTCTTC; cdr3_aa: CASSQDTYEQFF
v_call: TRBV7-3; d_call: TRBD2; clone_size: many; j_call: TRBJ2-1; cdr3_nt: TGTGCCAGCAGCTTACTAGCGGGAGTCTCTGAGCAGTTCTTC; cdr3_aa: CASSLLAGVSEQFF
v_call: TRBV4-1; d_call: NA; clone_size: NA; j_call: TRBJ2-6; cdr3_nt: TGCGCCAGCAGCCAAGATATGGTCTCTGGGGCCAACGTCCTGACTTTC; cdr3_aa: CASSQDMVSGANVLTF
v_call: TRBV11-2; d_call: TRBD2; clone_size: NA; j_call: TRBJ2-7; cdr3_nt: TGTGCCAGCAGCTCAACCCGGGGGGACGAGCAGTACTTC; cdr3_aa: CASSSTRGDEQYF
v_call: TRBV5-1; d_call: TRBD1; clone_size: many; j_call: TRBJ2-7; cdr3_nt: TGCGCCAGCAGTTCTGGGGACAGACCGTACGTGGAGCAGTACTTC; cdr3_aa: CASSSGDRPYVEQYF
v_call: TRBV2; d_call: NA; clone_size: few; j_call: TRBJ1-2; cdr3_nt: TGTGCCAGCAGTGGACAGGCACTGGGGAGCTATGGCTACACCTTC; cdr3_aa: CASSGQALGSYGYTF
v_call: TRBV5-1; d_call: NA; clone_size: few; j_call: TRBJ2-7; cdr3_nt: TGCGCCAGCAGCTGGGGGGGCCCCGGGACCCCACCAGTCGAGCAGTACTTC; cdr3_aa: CASSWGGPGTPPVEQYF
v_call: TRBV6-6; d_call: TRBD1; clone_size: NA; j_call: TRBJ2-7; cdr3_nt: TGTGCCAGCAGTACCCCTAGCAGGGGGTGGGAGCAGTACTTC; cdr3_aa: CASSTPSRGWEQYF
v_call: TRBV6-5; d_call: NA; clone_size: NA; j_call: TRBJ1-1; cdr3_nt: TGTGCCAGCACAAACAGAGCCACTGAAGCTTTCTTT; cdr3_aa: CASTNRATEAFF
v_call: TRBV5-1; d_call: TRBD1; clone_size: NA; j_call: TRBJ2-7; cdr3_nt: TGCGCCAGCAGTTGGATAGGACAGGGGGCGAAGGAGCAGTACTTC; cdr3_aa: CASSWIGQGAKEQYF
v_call: TRBV3-1; d_call: NA; clone_size: NA; j_call: TRBJ2-3; cdr3_nt: NA; cdr3_aa: CASSQVGGGSRKYF
v_call: TRBV24-1; d_call: TRBD2; clone_size: few; j_call: TRBJ2-1; cdr3_nt: TGTGCCACCAAAGGCGCACCTGGGACTAGCGTTGACTACAATGAGCAGTTCTTC; cdr3_aa: CATKGAPGTSVDYNEQFF
v_call: TRBV7-3; d_call: TRBD2; clone_size: few; j_call: TRBJ2-5; cdr3_nt: TGTGCCAGCAGCATCCTCGGGGGGGCAGGCGTAGAGACCCAGTACTTC; cdr3_aa: CASSILGGAGVETQYF
v_call: TRBV3-1; d_call: NA; clone_size: NA; j_call: TRBJ2-2; cdr3_nt: TGTGCCAGCAGCCAAGCGGCAGGGACCGCCACCGGGGAGCTGTTTTTT; cdr3_aa: CASSQAAGTATGELFF
v_call: TRBV20-1; d_call: NA; clone_size: few; j_call: TRBJ2-1; cdr3_nt: TGCAGTGCTAGAGATCGCGGTATGGGGCAGGGGAGGAATGAGCAGTTCTTC; cdr3_aa: CSARDRGMGQGRNEQFF
v_call: TRBV5-1; d_call: NA; clone_size: NA; j_call: TRBJ2-1; cdr3_nt: TGCGCCAGCAGCTTGGACAGGGAGGACAATGAGCAGTTCTTC; cdr3_aa: CASSLDREDNEQFF
v_call: TRBV9; d_call: NA; clone_size: NA; j_call: TRBJ2-4; cdr3_nt: TGTGCCAGCAGCGTAGCGTCTTCTGATCCCGGATTAGCCAAAAACATTCAGTACTTC; cdr3_aa: CASSVASSDPGLAKNIQYF
v_call: TRBV5-1; d_call: NA; clone_size: NA; j_call: TRBJ2-7; cdr3_nt: TGCGCCAGCAGCTTCAACTCCGGCTACGAGCAGTACTTC; cdr3_aa: CASSFNSGYEQYF
v_call: TRBV10-1; d_call: TRBD1; clone_size: NA; j_call: TRBJ2-3; cdr3_nt: TGCGCCAGCAGTGGGCAGGAAGGGGGCAAATCAGATACGCAGTATTTT; cdr3_aa: CASSGQEGGKSDTQYF
v_call: TRBV6-1; d_call: NA; clone_size: few; j_call: TRBJ1-1; cdr3_nt: TGTGCCAGCAAAGAGTATCTTAACACTGAAGCTTTCTTT; cdr3_aa: CASKEYLNTEAFF
v_call: TRBV5-1; d_call: TRBD2; clone_size: few; j_call: TRBJ2-3; cdr3_nt: TGCGCCAGCAGCTGGACCCCTAGCGGGGGAGCGGCAGATACGCAGTATTTT; cdr3_aa: CASSWTPSGGAADTQYF
v_call: TRBV20-1; d_call: NA; clone_size: NA; j_call: TRBJ2-1; cdr3_nt: TGCAGTGCTAGAGAATCTCAGTGGGATGGCAATGAGCAGTTCTTC; cdr3_aa: CSARESQWDGNEQFF
v_call: TRBV5-1; d_call: NA; clone_size: NA; j_call: TRBJ2-3; cdr3_nt: TGCGCCAGCAGCCATCGAGGGGTTAGTACGCAGTATTTT; cdr3_aa: CASSHRGVSTQYF
v_call: TRBV29-1; d_call: NA; clone_size: NA; j_call: TRBJ1-1; cdr3_nt: TGCAGCGTTGGCTCGGGCGCGAACACTGAAGCTTTCTTT; cdr3_aa: CSVGSGANTEAFF
v_call: TRBV6-2/TRBV6-3; d_call: NA; clone_size: NA; j_call: TRBJ1-1; cdr3_nt: TGTCCCAGCAGTCAGGGACTTGAAGCTTTCTTT; cdr3_aa: CPSSQGLEAFF
v_call: TRBV4-2; d_call: NA; clone_size: few; j_call: TRBJ2-1; cdr3_nt: TGTGCCAGCAGGGGGGGGGCTGATGAGCAGTTCTTC; cdr3_aa: CASRGGADEQFF